The rows below give T cell receptor beta chains drawn from one sample of a study of T-cell reconstitution after alpha-beta-depleted transplantation in children. Each CDR3 protein gets one entry after TCRdb re-called the PCR reads with MiXCR. The sample records about 830,000 distinct CDR3 sequences, approximately 15% being singletons. This sample comprised PBMCs, mostly from graft donor cells, obtained 360 days after TCRalphabeta/CD19-depleted stem cell transplant. These receptors came from a male patient aged 10 to 17 who had a stem cell transplant for acute lymphoblastic leukemia, so the T cells may come from the graft donor. Both conserved end residues are part of each CDR3. D genes are given only for firm matches. Size tells how often a clone was seen (once, few, many) or the class of an expanded clone, and some rows leave it out.

-	TRBV4-1	TRBD2	19	TRBJ2-1	CASSQDFAGGLVPYNEQFF	TGCGCCAGCAGCCAAGATTTTGCGGGAGGGCTCGTTCCCTACAATGAGCAGTTCTTC
-	TRBV3-1	-	12	TRBJ2-7	CASSQRGTEQYF	TGTGCCAGCAGCCAAAGAGGGACTGAGCAGTACTTC
-	TRBV29-1	TRBD2	14	TRBJ2-1	CSVDGGSGGNEQFF	TGCAGCGTTGACGGCGGGAGTGGGGGAAATGAGCAGTTCTTC
few	TRBV12-3/TRBV12-4	TRBD1	16	TRBJ2-3	CAISTGTGLRTDTQYF	TGTGCCATTTCTACCGGGACAGGGCTTCGCACAGATACGCAGTATTTT
few	TRBV12-3/TRBV12-4	-	16	TRBJ2-7	CASSFFGSGGTYEQYF	TGTGCCAGCAGTTTCTTCGGATCAGGGGGGACCTACGAGCAGTACTTC
many	TRBV9	-	15	TRBJ1-3	CASSVERTSGNTIYF	TGTGCCAGCAGCGTAGAGCGGACCTCTGGAAACACCATATATTTT
-	TRBV9	-	17	TRBJ2-4	CASSVGTSPLAKNIQYF	TGTGCCAGCAGCGTGGGGACATCGCCCCTAGCCAAAAACATTCAGTACTTC
-	TRBV24-1	TRBD1	12	TRBJ2-5	CATSDFRDRVYF	TGTGCCACCAGTGATTTCCGGGACAGGGTTTACTTC
many	TRBV27	-	13	TRBJ2-7	CASSLRRAYEQYF	TGTGCCAGCAGTTTGCGGAGAGCCTACGAGCAGTACTTC
-	TRBV12-3/TRBV12-4	TRBD1	18	TRBJ2-3	CASNLLNRQGAQTDTQYF	TGTGCCAGCAACCTTCTCAACAGACAGGGGGCGCAAACAGATACGCAGTATTTT
few	TRBV5-1	TRBD2	16	TRBJ2-1	CASSALAGGPYNEQFF	TGCGCCAGCAGCGCCTTAGCGGGAGGGCCCTACAATGAGCAGTTCTTC
-	TRBV9	TRBD2	16	TRBJ2-7	CASSTLNGRIVSEQYF	TGTGCCAGCAGCACCCTCAACGGGAGGATAGTCTCCGAGCAGTACTTC
few	TRBV15	TRBD1	13	TRBJ2-7	CATSRGTGYEQYF	TGTGCCACCAGCAGGGGGACAGGCTACGAGCAGTACTTC
-	TRBV18	-	15	TRBJ1-5	CASSPEFPGIQPQHF	TGTGCCAGCTCACCAGAATTTCCAGGCATTCAGCCCCAGCATTTT
-	TRBV29-1	-	13	TRBJ1-2	CSVGGALNYGYTF	TGCAGCGTTGGGGGGGCGCTTAACTATGGCTACACCTTC
-	TRBV5-5	-	11	TRBJ2-6	CASTDNGDLTF	TGTGCCAGCACCGATAATGGGGACCTGACTTTC
-	TRBV7-6	-	12	TRBJ2-1	CASSLQTLPEFF	TGTGCCAGCAGCCTCCAGACTTTGCCGGAGTTCTTC
-	TRBV10-3	-	13	TRBJ2-7	CATGVGLAYEQYF	TGTGCCACCGGGGTGGGTTTAGCCTACGAGCAGTACTTC
few	TRBV7-9	-	14	TRBJ2-1	CASSPTLQGYEQFF	TGTGCCAGCAGTCCGACCCTTCAGGGGTATGAGCAGTTCTTC
-	TRBV5-1	TRBD2	15	TRBJ2-1	CASSWLAASYNEQFF	TGCGCCAGCAGCTGGCTAGCGGCCTCCTACAATGAGCAGTTCTTC
-	TRBV5-1	-	15	TRBJ2-1	CASSLAETTNNEQFF	TGCGCCAGCAGCTTGGCCGAGACTACCAACAATGAGCAGTTCTTC
-	TRBV5-1	-	17	TRBJ1-1	CASSPALIGGANTEAFF	TGCGCCAGCAGCCCCGCCCTAATCGGGGGGGCGAACACTGAAGCTTTCTTT
few	TRBV15	TRBD1	11	TRBJ2-1	CATSRGQVRFF	TGTGCCACCAGCCGGGGACAGGTGAGGTTCTTC
few	TRBV27	-	14	TRBJ2-5	CASNSQTDQETQYF	TGTGCCAGCAACTCCCAGACAGACCAAGAGACCCAGTACTTC
-	TRBV20-1	TRBD1	13	TRBJ1-5	CSAARTGHQPQHF	TGCAGTGCTGCCCGGACAGGGCATCAGCCCCAGCATTTT
few	TRBV27	TRBD2	20	TRBJ2-1	CASSLGAYNRAGVFYNEQFF	TGTGCCAGCAGTTTAGGGGCCTATAATCGAGCGGGAGTTTTCTACAATGAGCAGTTCTTC
few	TRBV6-5	-	15	TRBJ2-7	CASSYTSGPTYEQYF	TGTGCCAGCAGTTACACTTCCGGGCCTACCTACGAGCAGTACTTC
few	TRBV7-9	TRBD2	16	TRBJ2-2	CASSPPGREGTGELFF	TGTGCCAGCAGCCCACCTGGCCGGGAGGGAACCGGGGAGCTGTTTTTT
-	TRBV2	-	13	TRBJ2-7	CAGGAGASYEQYF	TGTGCCGGCGGGGCAGGCGCCTCCTACGAGCAGTACTTC
-	TRBV5-5	TRBD2	15	TRBJ2-7	CASSLLTRGNYEQYF	TGTGCCAGCAGCTTGTTGACGCGGGGGAACTACGAGCAGTACTTC
few	TRBV7-9	-	14	TRBJ1-1	CASSFSGAVTEAFF	TGTGCCAGCAGCTTCTCGGGGGCGGTCACTGAAGCTTTCTTT
-	TRBV5-1	TRBD2	19	TRBJ2-3	CASSLGLVLAGDGTDTQYF	TGCGCCAGCAGCTTGGGTCTCGTTCTAGCGGGAGACGGGACAGATACGCAGTATTTT
-	TRBV15	-	12	TRBJ2-2	CATSRAGGELFF	TGTGCCACCAGCAGGGCGGGTGGGGAGCTGTTTTTT
few	TRBV29-1	-	15	TRBJ1-4	CSVEDPVGSNEKLFF	TGCAGCGTTGAAGACCCGGTTGGGAGTAATGAAAAACTGTTTTTT
once	TRBV20-1	-	16	TRBJ2-1	CSARDRGGGVNNEQFF	TGCAGTGCTAGAGATCGTGGGGGAGGAGTGAACAATGAGCAGTTCTTC
-	TRBV5-6	TRBD2	16	TRBJ2-1	CASSFPSGSRHNEQFF	TGTGCCAGCAGCTTTCCTAGCGGGAGCCGACACAATGAGCAGTTCTTC
-	TRBV5-8	-	15	TRBJ1-5	CASSLTRGTNQPQHF	TGTGCCAGCAGCTTGACAAGGGGAACTAATCAGCCCCAGCATTTT
-	TRBV25-1	-	13	TRBJ2-7	CASQIGASYEQYF	TGTGCCAGCCAGATAGGGGCCTCCTACGAGCAGTACTTC
-	TRBV11-2	-	14	TRBJ2-5	CASSLVLLEETQYF	TGTGCCAGCAGCTTAGTACTTCTCGAGGAGACCCAGTACTTC
-	TRBV29-1	-	13	TRBJ2-7	CSVTQGPSYEQYF	TGCAGCGTTACCCAGGGTCCCTCCTACGAGCAGTACTTC
-	TRBV5-6	-	16	TRBJ1-1	CASSLAMGGQVTEAFF	TGTGCCAGCAGCTTGGCCATGGGGGGTCAGGTCACTGAAGCTTTCTTT
many	TRBV12-3/TRBV12-4	-	12	TRBJ2-1	CATVAWANEQFF	TGTGCCACCGTGGCTTGGGCCAATGAGCAGTTCTTC
few	TRBV2	-	13	TRBJ2-1	CASTWVFYNEQFF	TGTGCCAGCACATGGGTTTTCTACAATGAGCAGTTCTTC
few	TRBV5-1	TRBD2	15	TRBJ2-7	CASGVAGGPTYEQYF	TGCGCCAGCGGTGTAGCGGGAGGGCCCACGTACGAGCAGTACTTC
few	TRBV24-1	TRBD1	14	TRBJ2-3	CATSYGQGPDTQYF	TGTGCCACCAGTTACGGACAGGGGCCAGATACGCAGTATTTT
many	TRBV7-2	-	14	TRBJ2-7	CASSPYQRTDEQYF	TGTGCCAGCAGCCCCTATCAACGGACAGACGAGCAGTACTTC
-	TRBV12-3/TRBV12-4	TRBD2	16	TRBJ2-1	CASTHEAGLAGNEQFF	TGTGCCAGCACCCATGAGGCGGGACTAGCGGGAAACGAGCAGTTCTTC
many	TRBV12-3/TRBV12-4	TRBD2	12	TRBJ2-7	CASSFSGVEQYF	TGTGCCAGCAGTTTCAGCGGGGTAGAGCAGTACTTC
few	TRBV27	TRBD2	19	TRBJ2-1	CASSLSRPLLAGWNNEQFF	TGTGCCAGCAGTTTATCCCGACCCCTACTAGCGGGCTGGAACAATGAGCAGTTCTTC
few	TRBV12-3/TRBV12-4	-	16	TRBJ2-6	CASTTLRAAGANVLTF	TGTGCCAGCACCACCCTAAGGGCGGCCGGGGCCAACGTCCTGACTTTC
-	TRBV12-3/TRBV12-4	-	13	TRBJ2-5	CASSPPDTETQYF	TGTGCCAGCAGTCCACCTGACACGGAGACCCAGTACTTC
many	TRBV29-1	-	13	TRBJ2-7	CSVDGESSYEQYF	TGCAGCGTTGATGGTGAGAGCTCCTACGAGCAGTACTTC
-	TRBV2	TRBD1	14	TRBJ1-4	CASRTGVNHEKLFF	TGTGCCAGCAGGACAGGGGTTAATCATGAAAAACTGTTTTTT
-	TRBV10-3	-	14	TRBJ2-7	CAISESNARGEQYF	TGTGCCATCAGTGAGTCCAACGCTCGGGGCGAGCAGTACTTC
few	TRBV5-4	-	15	TRBJ2-1	CASQGVLSSYNEQFF	TGTGCCAGCCAAGGGGTGCTTAGCTCCTACAATGAGCAGTTCTTC
-	TRBV20-1	TRBD1	10	TRBJ1-1	CSASDRGAFF	TGCAGTGCCTCGGACAGGGGGGCTTTCTTT
-	TRBV2	-	14	TRBJ1-5	CASTTGNLNQPQHF	TGTGCCAGCACTACAGGAAACCTCAATCAGCCCCAGCATTTT